This T cell receptor (beta chain) was sequenced for a study of blood T cell repertoires in COVID-19. Study at large: T cells, B-cell-depleted T cells, or PBMCs provided the cDNA or gDNA that served as material.

The CDR3 is 15 amino acids. In germline, CDR1 is SGHNT, CDR2 YYREEE (reference sequence). Unmatched junction bases numbered 6, after V lost 3 bases and J lost 4 bases. The sample holds one count of this clone. How the authors handled the data: Quantification of nucleated cells was approximated via reference gene primer amplification. The data were produced by immunoSEQ multiplex PCR, yet TCRdb's version contains in-frame clones alone and is incomplete. From that table come the V and J calls and clone size; the DNA was used to work out D and trimming. The sample has approximately 300,000 clones, 87% seen once.

The rearrangement uses TRBV5-4 and TRBJ2-7; TRBD1 agrees at 11 bases. This TCR was sampled from a woman aged 25 to 39 who had recovered from COVID-19. Sequences were obtained from PBMCs or T cells enriched from blood (not recorded which). This CDR3 is CASSYPGQGVYEQYF. The CDR3 DNA reads as TGTGCCAGCAGCTATCCGGGACAGGGGGTTTACGAGCAGTACTTC.